The 14 T cell receptor beta chains reported below all come from one sample, sequenced in a study of technical replicates of blood from a handful of donors. Sequencing was performed with immunoSEQ multiplex PCR; in TCRdb, only in-frame clones are kept and a portion is missing. In the table there are roughly 70,000 clones, 95% to 97% of which are singletons. Sequencing used T cells isolated from PBMCs. The receptors were sampled from a human donor in good health.

This rearrangement joins TRBV28 to TRBJ2-5, with TRBD1 identical over 7 bases. V shed 6 bases and J 5 bases; nucleotides not matched to a gene: 18. CDR3 length: 17 residues. Germline CDR1 MDHEN, CDR2 SYDVKM. The CDR3 DNA sequence: TGTGCCAGCAGCACAGGGCTCCAACAGGGGAGCAGGGAGACCCAGTACTTC. Translated: CASSTGLQQGSRETQYF.

The chain carries TRBV28 and TRBJ2-7; TRBD2 might be the D (6 bases). Germline CDR1 MDHEN, CDR2 SYDVKM. The CDR3 totals 15 residues. Trimming removed 3 bases from V and 2 bases from J, with 14 bases in between. The CDR3 sequence: CASSFLSREAYEQYF. The CDR3, as DNA: TGTGCCAGCAGTTTTTTGTCGCGGGAAGCCTACGAGCAGTACTTC.

The J gene is TRBJ2-7, the V gene TRBV19; a possible D gene is TRBD1 (6 bases). V was trimmed by 7 bases and J by 3 bases, leaving 16 bases between them. From germline, CDR1 is LNHDA and CDR2 SQIVND (reference sequence). The CDR3 has 14 residues. The CDR3 nucleotides are TGTGCCAGTAAGGGGGTTAGCGAGGGCTACGAGCAGTACTTC. It yields the protein CASKGVSEGYEQYF.

This CDR3 reads CAWSVQAGPGETQYF. The CDR3 DNA reads as TGTGCCTGGAGTGTACAGGCAGGGCCAGGAGAGACCCAGTACTTC. This chain uses TRBV30 with TRBJ2-5; possible D gene TRBD1, 5 bases. Trimming took off 0 bases at V and 4 bases at J, with 15 bases between the two ends. In germline, CDR1 is GTSNPN, CDR2 SVGIG (reference sequence). This CDR3 contains 15 residues.

This chain uses TRBV6-1 with TRBJ1-1, with D tentatively TRBD1 (6 bases). Deletions cut 9 bases from V and 4 bases from J, with 18 bases between. The length of the CDR3 is 14 residues. CDR1 and CDR2 (germline): MNHNS, SASEGT. For the CDR3, the DNA is TGTGCCAGTAAAACAGGACAGTACACCACTGAAGCTTTCTTT. Its translation: CASKTGQYTTEAFF.

This chain links TRBV18 with TRBJ2-1, with 8 bases aligning to TRBD1. The CDR3 length is 17 residues. The germline V gene has CDR1 KGHSH and CDR2 LQKENI. The V gene end was trimmed by 0 bases and the J gene end by 6 bases; junction bases not matched to a gene: 10. CDR3 sequence (DNA): TGTGCCAGCTCACCACCGATCGGCGAACAGGGGGGCAATGAGCAGTTCTTC. Residues: CASSPPIGEQGGNEQFF.

The chain combines TRBV14 with TRBJ2-7; 7 bases fit TRBD2. This CDR3 has 13 amino acids. Germline loops: CDR1 SGHDN, CDR2 FVKESK. J gave up 7 bases and V 3 bases, and 6 bases lay outside the gene matches. The CDR3 nucleotides are TGTGCCAGCAGCCAGGGACGGACTAGGGAGCAGTACTTC. Encoded protein: CASSQGRTREQYF.

The V gene is TRBV6-5, the J gene TRBJ2-5, with a possible D match to TRBD2 (5 bases). The germline V gene has CDR1 MNHEY and CDR2 SVGAGI. This CDR3 spans 12 amino acids. Between the trimmed V and J ends, which lost 6 bases and 7 bases, there was a span of 12 bases. The CDR3 protein is CASSIEAGTQYF. For the CDR3, the DNA is TGTGCCAGCAGCATTGAGGCGGGGACCCAGTACTTC.

The rearrangement uses TRBV27 and TRBJ1-5; D uncertain. Germline CDR1 reads MNHEY; CDR2 reads SMNVEV (reference sequence). Trimming left V 0 bases short and J 5 bases short, with 5 bases between. This CDR3 region has 13 residues. CDR3 region: CASSLSPYQPQHF. CDR3 bases: TGTGCCAGCAGTTTATCCCCATATCAGCCCCAGCATTTT.

The chain is built from TRBV19 and TRBJ1-5; TRBD1 agrees at 8 bases. Trimming took 3 bases from V and 2 from J; bases not matched to a gene: 9. Germline V lookup: CDR1 LNHDA, CDR2 SQIVND (reference sequence). The CDR3 runs to 17 residues. CDR3 in DNA: TGTGCCAGTAGTATCCTCAGCAGGGGGCTAGGCAATCAGCCCCAGCATTTT. Amino acid sequence: CASSILSRGLGNQPQHF.

The chain combines TRBV13 with TRBJ1-1; TRBD1 might be the D (5 bases). Trimming removed 3 bases from V and 1 base from J, with 9 bases in between. The length of the CDR3 is 14 residues. Germline V lookup: CDR1 PRHDT, CDR2 FYEKMQ (reference sequence). CDR3 nucleotides: TGTGCCAGCAGCTTCGGGCAGGGGAACACTGAAGCTTTCTTT. It specifies CASSFGQGNTEAFF. Full variable domain (remainder filled in from reference TRBV13 and TRBJ1-1): AAGVIQSPRHLIKEKRETATLKCYPIPRHDTVYWYQQGPGQDPQFLISFYEKMQSDKGSIPDRFSAQQFSDYHSELNMSSLELGDSALYFCASSFGQGNTEAFFGQGTRLTVV.

This chain uses TRBV6-5 with TRBJ2-7; 11 bases align to TRBD2. The ends lost 7 bases at V and 3 bases at J; junction bases unmatched: 5. Germline lookup yields CDR1 MNHEY and CDR2 SVGAGI. There are 14 residues in the CDR3. This chain's CDR3 is CASTRTSGRYEQYF. The CDR3 DNA reads as TGTGCCAGCACCCGGACTAGCGGGCGCTACGAGCAGTACTTC.

This clone occurred once. The V and J genes are TRBV6-4 and TRBJ2-1; TRBD2 aligns across 11 bases. V trimming: 10 bases; J trimming: 5 bases; junction bases outside the gene matches: 13. The CDR3 runs 16 residues. Germline CDR1 MRHNA, CDR2 SNTAGT. The CDR3 here is CATPQYSTSGNNEQFF. The CDR3 DNA reads as TGTGCCACCCCCCAATATTCGACTAGCGGGAACAATGAGCAGTTCTTC.

The chain joins TRBV7-9 to TRBJ1-1; D is perhaps TRBD1 (6 bases). The CDR3 is 18 residues long. The V gene lost 6 bases and the J gene lost 1 base, with 24 bases spanning the gap. CDR1 is SEHNR and CDR2 is FQNEAQ in the germline V gene (reference sequence). For the CDR3, the DNA is TGTGCCAGCAGTTATAGCCTGGTCCTCGGACAGCAGAACACTGAAGCTTTCTTT. This codes for CASSYSLVLGQQNTEAFF.